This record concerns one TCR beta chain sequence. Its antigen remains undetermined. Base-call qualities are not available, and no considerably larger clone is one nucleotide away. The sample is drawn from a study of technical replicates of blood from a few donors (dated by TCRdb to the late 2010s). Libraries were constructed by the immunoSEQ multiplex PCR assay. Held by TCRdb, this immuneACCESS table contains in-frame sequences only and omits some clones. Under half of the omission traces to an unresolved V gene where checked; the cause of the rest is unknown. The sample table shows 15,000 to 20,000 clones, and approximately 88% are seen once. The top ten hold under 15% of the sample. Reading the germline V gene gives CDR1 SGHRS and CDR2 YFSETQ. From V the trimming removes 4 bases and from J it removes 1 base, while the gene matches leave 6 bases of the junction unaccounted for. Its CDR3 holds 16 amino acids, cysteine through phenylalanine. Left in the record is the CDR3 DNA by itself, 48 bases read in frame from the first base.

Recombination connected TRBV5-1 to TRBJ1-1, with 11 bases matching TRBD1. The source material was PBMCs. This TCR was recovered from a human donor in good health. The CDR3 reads CASSKDRGPSNTEAFF. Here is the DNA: TGCGCCAGCAGCAAGGACAGGGGGCCGTCGAACACTGAAGCTTTCTTT.